The T cell receptor (beta chain) described here comes from a study of resident and recirculating memory T cells in vitiligo listed by TCRdb under 2018. For the study in its entirety: For TCR beta sequencing, epidermis was obtained by shave biopsy from two lesional and two nonlesional sites, and PBMCs were also collected, from each of 3 stable vitiligo patients. Samples were homogenized without cell sorting just before genomic DNA extraction with the Qiagen DNeasy Blood & Tissue Kit. The human TCR beta sequencing was designed to test whether specific clones found in lesional vitiligo skin differed from the clones found in nonlesional skin and in blood.

The immunoSEQ hsTCRB kit was used to amplify TCR beta chains from the genomic DNA. TCR beta libraries were sequenced on an Illumina MiSeq instrument by the immunoSEQ service. The authors' analysis ran thus. Repertoire data were analyzed with the immunoSEQ Analyzer. Imported from immuneACCESS, the table was reduced by TCRdb to in-frame sequences with V and J called. These copies leave out some clones; in studies compared against another copy, an unresolved V gene accounts for under half, and the cause of the remainder is not known. The V and J calls and clone size were taken over from that table, and D and trimming were inferred from the DNA. The sample table shows tens of thousands of clones, and about 91% are seen once. The top ten clonotypes cover roughly 5% of the sample. About this clone: Its antigen has not been determined. No quality values exist for individual bases; no much larger clone is one base distant.

Overall study results and their limits: TCR sequences were not shared across biopsy sites or across patients, which suggests that different T cell clones infiltrate different lesions, a pattern described as private specificity. No unique dominant TCR clone was detected, and variation in clonality was observed among vitiligo lesions. Mechanistic studies in the future are needed to assess how much the detected T cell clones and the human Trm pools versus Tcm pools each contribute. Overlap and correlation analysis showed no significant repertoire overlap between biopsies except for each lesion with itself, even within a single patient.

Vitiligo was considered stable when no change in lesions had been observed over the previous 6 months. Stable patients also had to lack confetti depigmentation, a clinical sign of active vitiligo. Any patient who had received treatment in the previous three months was excluded. PBMCs were isolated from heparinized blood by Ficoll density gradient centrifugation and were subsequently flash-frozen. As encoded in the germline V gene, CDR1 is SGHAT while CDR2 is FQNNGV. There are 15 amino acids in the CDR3, from cysteine to phenylalanine inclusive. Only the CDR3 DNA stays, 45 bases, in frame from base 1. V has 4 bases trimmed and J has 0 bases trimmed; junction bases matching no gene number 6.

The material sequenced was blood. The V and J segments used are TRBV11-2 and TRBJ2-7; 7 of the junction bases match TRBD2. This clonotype originated in a male donor with vitiligo. The CDR3 reads CASSSGGRRSYEQYF. The nucleotide sequence reads TGTGCCAGCAGCTCGGGGGGACGCCGCTCCTACGAGCAGTACTTC.